These 30 T cell receptor beta chains came from one sample sequenced in a study of blood T cell repertoires in COVID-19. The table came from immunoSEQ multiplex PCR; TCRdb's copy has only in-frame clones and leaves some out. The table records about 180,000 clones, roughly 90% of them present only once. Sequencing was carried out using peripheral blood. The receptor source for this set is a man in his fifties with acute or convalescent COVID-19.

The chain employs TRBV2 and TRBJ2-5; 7 bases line up with TRBD2. The CDR3 is made up of 14 amino acids. CDR1 is SNHLY, CDR2 FYNNEI, per germline. The V segment lost 8 bases and the J segment 5 bases; nucleotides outside the gene matches: 11. The CDR3 here is CASRWGGGPETQYF. The DNA of the CDR3 is TGTGCCAGCCGGTGGGGGGGAGGGCCCGAGACCCAGTACTTC.

Only one count was recorded for this clone. J is TRBJ2-7 and V is TRBV19, with 7 bases lining up with TRBD1. Losses at the gene ends were 9 bases for V and 6 bases for J; bases not matched to a gene: 8. CDR3 length equals 12 residues. CDR1 LNHDA and CDR2 SQIVND come from the germline V gene (reference sequence). The CDR3 DNA is TGTGCCAGCAGACAGGGAGTAGGCGAGCAGTACTTC. This encodes CASRQGVGEQYF. The complete variable domain, with remaining parts taken from reference TRBV19 and TRBJ2-7, reads DGGITQSPKYLFRKEGQNVTLSCEQNLNHDAMYWYRQDPGQGLRLIYYSQIVNDFQKGDIAEGYSVSREKKESFPLTVTSAQKNPTAFYLCASRQGVGEQYFGPGTRLTVT.

The V call is TRBV10-3, the J call TRBJ1-5, with D perhaps TRBD1 (6 bases). This CDR3 has 14 residues. The germline gives CDR1 ENHRY, CDR2 SYGVKD. V was shortened by 5 bases and J by 0 bases, with 8 bases between the two germline ends. This CDR3 reads CAISKDSSNQPQHF. The CDR3 bases are TGTGCCATCAGTAAGGACAGTAGCAATCAGCCCCAGCATTTT.

This chain connects TRBV7-3 to TRBJ2-3; D is perhaps TRBD1 (5 bases). The CDR3 contains 14 residues. The germline gives CDR1 SGHTA, CDR2 FQGTGA. The V end was cut by 5 bases, the J end by 4 bases, with 13 bases between. The CDR3 bases are TGTGCCAGCAGCGAACAGGTCTACCCAGATACGCAGTATTTT. It yields the protein CASSEQVYPDTQYF.

The CDR3 here is CASSQRGGTEAFF. The CDR3, as DNA: TGTGCCAGCAGCCAACGAGGGGGCACTGAAGCTTTCTTT. The rearrangement joins TRBV3-1 (or the pseudogene TRBV3-2) to TRBJ1-1; D is possibly TRBD1 (6 bases). The CDR3 is 13 amino acids. V shed 2 bases and J shed 4 bases, with 8 bases lying between them. From germline, CDR1 is LGHDT and CDR2 YNNKEL (reference sequence).

This chain links TRBV5-5 with TRBJ1-2; D is possibly TRBD1 (5 bases). Trimming removed 1 base at V and 4 bases at J, with 14 bases between. The CDR3 runs to 15 residues. Germline-derived CDR1 and CDR2 are SGHKS and YYEKEE (reference sequence). CDR3 region: CASSLSFDSRYGYTF. Here the CDR3 DNA reads TGTGCCAGCAGCTTGAGTTTCGACAGTCGCTATGGCTACACCTTC.

This chain uses TRBV3-1 (or the pseudogene TRBV3-2) with TRBJ2-5; 9 positions agree with TRBD2. CDR3 length: 15 amino acids. Germline lookup yields CDR1 LGHDT and CDR2 YNNKEL (reference sequence). J lost 4 bases, V lost 0 bases, and 3 bases had no gene match. CDR3 in amino acids: CASSQDQAGGETQYF. As DNA, the CDR3 is TGTGCCAGCAGCCAAGACCAAGCGGGAGGAGAGACCCAGTACTTC.

This clone was counted a few times. This sequence joins TRBV2 and TRBJ1-2; maybe TRBD1 (5 bases). Trimming cost V 0 bases and J 7 bases, with 9 bases left between them. Per germline, CDR1 SNHLY and CDR2 FYNNEI. There are 13 residues in the CDR3. CDR3 loop: CASSEAGGIGYTF. The CDR3 nucleotides read TGTGCCAGCAGTGAAGCTGGGGGGATTGGCTACACCTTC.

The chain joins TRBV7-8 to TRBJ1-6; D ambiguous. V was trimmed by 5 bases and J by 9 bases, leaving 14 bases between them. There are 14 residues in the CDR3. The germline gives CDR1 SGHVS, CDR2 FQNEAQ. Here the CDR3 DNA reads TGTGCCAGCAGCACCGGAGGCTGGGGTTCACCCCTCCACTTT. Residues: CASSTGGWGSPLHF.

The CDR3 spells CASSKTGQYTGELFF. The CDR3 DNA follows: TGCGCCAGCAGTAAAACCGGACAATACACCGGGGAGCTGTTTTTT. V usage is TRBV5-1 and J usage is TRBJ2-2, with D maybe TRBD1 (5 bases). Germline loops: CDR1 SGHRS, CDR2 YFSETQ. V lost 5 bases to trimming and J lost 3 bases, with 14 bases between them. The CDR3 has 15 amino acids.

This sequence joins TRBV30 and TRBJ2-5; 7 bases are shared with TRBD2. V lost 4 bases to trimming and J lost 7 bases; unmatched junction nucleotides: 18. CDR1 is GTSNPN, CDR2 SVGIG, per germline (reference sequence). The CDR3 is 16 residues long. DNA for the CDR3: TGTGCCTGGACTTTAGGCGGGGGAGGACCCCAGGGGACCCAGTACTTC. Protein sequence: CAWTLGGGGPQGTQYF.

This clone showed up just once. The CDR3 is CASSIGQDPILYGYTF. In DNA form, the CDR3 reads TGTGCCAGCAGCATTGGACAGGACCCCATCCTCTATGGCTACACCTTC. The gene calls are TRBV5-4 and TRBJ1-2; TRBD1 agrees at 7 bases. Looked up from germline, CDR1 is SGHNT and CDR2 is YYREEE (reference sequence). The CDR3 covers 16 residues. J was trimmed by 4 bases and V by 4 bases; bases with no gene match: 13.

DNA of the CDR3: TGTGCCAGCAAACTTACAGGGCCCGCCGGGTCACCCCTCCACTTT. This sequence encodes CASKLTGPAGSPLHF. This chain connects TRBV6-5 to TRBJ1-6; tentative D call: TRBD1 (6 bases). The CDR3 runs to 15 residues. V lost 7 bases and J lost 10, with 20 bases in between. The V gene's germline CDR1 is MNHEY and CDR2 SVGAGI.

V gene TRBV4-1 combines with J gene TRBJ2-7; the D gene is possibly TRBD1 (5 bases). V was pared by 4 bases and J by 6 bases, with 13 bases between. Germline values: CDR1 MGHRA, CDR2 YSYEKL. The CDR3 spans 13 residues. Here the CDR3 reads CASSPEAGREQYV. In DNA, the CDR3 is TGCGCCAGCAGCCCAGAGGCAGGGCGCGAGCAGTACGTC.

J is TRBJ2-1 and V is TRBV7-9, with D perhaps TRBD2 (6 bases). This CDR3 has 17 amino acids. Trimming removed 1 base from V and 1 base from J, with 14 bases in between. Germline CDR1 SEHNR, CDR2 FQNEAQ (reference sequence). DNA of the CDR3: TGTGCCAGCAGCTTAGAGGAGGGTATGTGGTCCTACAATGAGCAGTTCTTC. The encoded protein is CASSLEEGMWSYNEQFF.

This chain connects TRBV27 to TRBJ2-7, with D perhaps TRBD1 (6 bases). Germline V CDR1 and CDR2: MNHEY, SMNVEV (reference sequence). This CDR3 contains 13 residues. Trimming pared 7 bases from V and 4 bases from J, leaving 14 bases between. CDR3 sequence reads: CASTQGPLYEQYF. In nucleotides, the CDR3 is TGTGCCAGCACCCAGGGGCCCCTTTACGAGCAGTACTTC.

The V and J genes are TRBV28 and TRBJ2-7; D is undetermined. Germline-derived CDR1 and CDR2 are MDHEN and SYDVKM. This CDR3 spans 12 amino acids. V was clipped by 6 bases and J by 2 bases, with 8 bases between them. CDR3 nucleotides: TGTGCCAGCAGAACCCAGGCCTACGAGCAGTACTTC. This translates into CASRTQAYEQYF.

The chain employs TRBV4-1 and TRBJ2-5; possibly TRBD1 for D (6 bases). CDR3 length: 16 amino acids. Germline loops: CDR1 MGHRA, CDR2 YSYEKL. Trimming pared 1 base from V and 2 bases from J, leaving 14 bases between. The CDR3 is CASSQVETGFQETQYF. In DNA form, the CDR3 reads TGCGCCAGCAGCCAAGTGGAGACAGGCTTTCAAGAGACCCAGTACTTC.

The genes are TRBV28 and TRBJ1-5; D is perhaps TRBD1 (6 bases). Per the germline V gene, CDR1 is MDHEN and CDR2 is SYDVKM. The CDR3 extends over 16 amino acids. V was pared by 1 base and J by 1 base, with 11 bases between. The CDR3, as DNA: TGTGCCAGCAGTTTATTCCGGACAGTCAGCAATCAGCCCCAGCATTTT. As protein: CASSLFRTVSNQPQHF.

The J gene is TRBJ1-1, the V gene TRBV28; no clear D gene. The CDR3 covers 13 residues. CDR1 is MDHEN, CDR2 SYDVKM, per germline. V was cut by 7 bases and J by 5 bases, with 14 bases left in between. DNA of the CDR3: TGTGCCAGCAACTTCAGAGGAGGGACTGAAGCTTTCTTT. Translated: CASNFRGGTEAFF.

The J gene is TRBJ1-2, the V gene TRBV3-1 (or the pseudogene TRBV3-2); D is uncertain. Per germline, CDR1 LGHDT and CDR2 YNNKEL (reference sequence). CDR3 length: 13 amino acids. V lost 1 base and J lost 5, with 8 bases in between. DNA of the CDR3: TGTGCCAGCAGCCAAGTACGGTGGTATGGCTACACCTTC. Encoded protein: CASSQVRWYGYTF.

The chain recombines TRBV4-1 with TRBJ2-1, with 9 bases aligning to TRBD1. The junction had 9 bases not matched to a gene; V was cut back by 1 base and J by 8 bases. Germline assignment: CDR1 MGHRA and CDR2 YSYEKL. This CDR3 contains 16 residues. The DNA for the CDR3 is TGCGCCAGCAGCCAAGGTTCCCAACAGGGGGCACATGAGCAGTTCTTC. Its translation is CASSQGSQQGAHEQFF.

The rearrangement uses TRBV6-2 or TRBV6-3 and TRBJ2-2; no clear D. This CDR3 contains 13 residues. V was pared by 6 bases and J by 0 bases, with 5 bases between. Germline V gene lookup returns CDR1 MNHEY and CDR2 SVGEGT. For the CDR3, the DNA is TGTGCCAGCAGCCGTACGAACACCGGGGAGCTGTTTTTT. Translating it yields CASSRTNTGELFF.

The genes are TRBV5-1 and TRBJ2-7, with D possibly being TRBD2 (6 bases). With 6 bases removed from V and 9 bases from J, the gap between germline ends came to 19 bases. The CDR3 consists of 13 residues. From germline, CDR1 is SGHRS and CDR2 YFSETQ. The chain's CDR3 is CASMNEGRDSQYF. The CDR3, as DNA: TGCGCCAGCATGAACGAGGGAAGGGACTCGCAGTACTTC.

The chain couples TRBV6-5 to TRBJ1-1; tentatively, D is TRBD1 (6 bases). The germline CDR1 and CDR2 sequences are MNHEY and SVGAGI. Deletions cut 6 bases from V and 1 base from J, with 9 bases between. This CDR3 has 13 amino acids. The CDR3 loop is CASSWTENTEAFF. The CDR3 DNA is TGTGCCAGCAGCTGGACAGAGAACACTGAAGCTTTCTTT.

The rearrangement uses TRBV5-5 and TRBJ1-1; 12 nucleotides align to TRBD1. V trimming: 5 bases; J trimming: 0 bases; junction bases outside the gene matches: 14. CDR3 length: 19 residues. Per germline, CDR1 SGHKS and CDR2 YYEKEE (reference sequence). The CDR3 reads CASRPGQGARVLMNTEAFF. The DNA of the CDR3 is TGTGCCAGCAGGCCGGGACAGGGGGCGCGGGTCCTTATGAACACTGAAGCTTTCTTT.

This clone occurred once. This chain links TRBV29-1 with TRBJ2-5; TRBD2 might be the D (6 bases). The CDR3 totals 14 residues. Germline CDR1 reads SQVTM; CDR2 reads ANQGSEA. Trimming stripped 4 bases from V and 1 base from J, with 13 bases between. This chain's CDR3 is CSVVRRGSQETQYF. Written as DNA, the CDR3 is TGCAGCGTTGTCCGACGGGGGTCCCAAGAGACCCAGTACTTC.

The sample holds a few counts of this clone. The junction shows a germline mismatch at one end, possibly a read error. The chain links TRBV11-2 to TRBJ1-6; TRBD1 might be the D (5 bases). Germline CDR1 is SGHAT and CDR2 is FQNNGV. The CDR3 is 14 residues long. The CDR3 DNA sequence: TGTGCCACCAGCGGAACAGGTTTTAATTCACCCCTCCACTTT. Translated: CATSGTGFNSPLHF.

This chain connects TRBV3-1 (or the pseudogene TRBV3-2) to TRBJ2-5, with 7 bases lining up with TRBD1. There are 15 residues in the CDR3. Germline trimming cut 2 bases from V and 2 bases from J; bases unmatched to any gene: 5. CDR1 and CDR2 (germline): LGHDT, YNNKEL (reference sequence). CDR3 sequence: CASSQFLGQQETQYF. In DNA form, the CDR3 reads TGTGCCAGCAGCCAATTCTTGGGACAGCAAGAGACCCAGTACTTC.

The chain employs TRBV10-2 and TRBJ1-6; 9 bases agree with TRBD1. Germline CDR1 reads WSHSY; CDR2 reads SAAADI. The CDR3 runs to 16 residues. Losses at the gene ends were 4 bases for V and 7 bases for J; bases not matched to a gene: 8. CDR3 sequence reads: CASSGWTGETNSPLHF. The CDR3, as DNA: TGCGCCAGCAGTGGTTGGACAGGGGAAACGAATTCACCCCTCCACTTT.